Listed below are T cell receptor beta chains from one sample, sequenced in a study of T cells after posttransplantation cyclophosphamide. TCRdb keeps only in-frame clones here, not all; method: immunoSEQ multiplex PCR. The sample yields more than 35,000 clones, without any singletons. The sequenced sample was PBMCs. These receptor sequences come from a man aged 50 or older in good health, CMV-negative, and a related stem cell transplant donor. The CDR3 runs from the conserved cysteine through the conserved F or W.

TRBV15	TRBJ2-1	CATSWDRSSYNEQFF
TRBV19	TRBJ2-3	CASRRGRNTDTQYF
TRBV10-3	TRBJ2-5	CAISEDSKETQYF
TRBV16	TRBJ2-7	CASSQRRGQARVFSYEQYF
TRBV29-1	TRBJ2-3	CSGTGTSVYSGDTQYF
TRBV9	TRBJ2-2	CASSAGGFGTGELFF
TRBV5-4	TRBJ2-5	CASSGQNYQETQYF
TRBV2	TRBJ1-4	CASSEVPGTGKYEKLFF
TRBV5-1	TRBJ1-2	CASSLGGTGDDYGYTF
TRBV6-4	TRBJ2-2	CASSEQQNTGELFF
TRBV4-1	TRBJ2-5	CASNNRASGSSQETQYF
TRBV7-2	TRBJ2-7	CASSLLVSSYEQYF
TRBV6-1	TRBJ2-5	CASSVLGTGETQYF
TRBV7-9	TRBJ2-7	CASGKPGSRYEQYF
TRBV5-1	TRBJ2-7	CASSPGKGAYEQYF
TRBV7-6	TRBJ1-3	CASSLQPGGSGNTIYF
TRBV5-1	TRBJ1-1	CASNDYDGTEAFF
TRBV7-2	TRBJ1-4	CASSLDVREKLFF
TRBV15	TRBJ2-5	CATKILGTGEETQYF
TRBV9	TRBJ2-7	CASSVGPSGFSYEQYF
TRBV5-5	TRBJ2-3	CASSLSGGGTDTQYF
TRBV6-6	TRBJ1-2	CASSDRGRNYGYTF
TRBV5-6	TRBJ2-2	CASSFEGWAAGELFF
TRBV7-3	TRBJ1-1	CASSLRPVSMNTEAFF
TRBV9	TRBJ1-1	CASSFRSGTANTEAFF
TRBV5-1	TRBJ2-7	CASSFWDMSYEQYF
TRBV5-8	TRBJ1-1	CASSRGQGPTEAFF
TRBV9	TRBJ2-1	CASSVVALPNYNEQFF